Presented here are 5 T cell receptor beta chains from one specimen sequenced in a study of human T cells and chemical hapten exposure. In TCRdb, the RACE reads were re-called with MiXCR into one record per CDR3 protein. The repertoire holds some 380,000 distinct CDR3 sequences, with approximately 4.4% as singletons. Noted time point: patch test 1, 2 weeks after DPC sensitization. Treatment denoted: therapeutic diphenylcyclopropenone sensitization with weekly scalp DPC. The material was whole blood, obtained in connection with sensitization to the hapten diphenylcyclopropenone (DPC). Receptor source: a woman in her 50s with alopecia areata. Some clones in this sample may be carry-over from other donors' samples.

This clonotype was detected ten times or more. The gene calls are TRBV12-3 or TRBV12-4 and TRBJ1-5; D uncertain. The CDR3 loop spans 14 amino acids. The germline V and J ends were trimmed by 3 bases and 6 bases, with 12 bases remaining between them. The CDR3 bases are TGTGCCAGCAGTTTTCTAATTGGCCCTCAGCCCCAGCATTTT. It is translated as CASSFLIGPQPQHF.

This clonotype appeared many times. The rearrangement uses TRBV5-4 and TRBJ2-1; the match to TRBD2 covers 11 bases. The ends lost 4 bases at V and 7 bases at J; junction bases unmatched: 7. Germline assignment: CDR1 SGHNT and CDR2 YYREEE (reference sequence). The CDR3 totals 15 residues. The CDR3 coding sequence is TGTGCCAGCAGCCGGGGCCCTAGCGGGAGGAATGAGCAGTTCTTC. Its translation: CASSRGPSGRNEQFF.

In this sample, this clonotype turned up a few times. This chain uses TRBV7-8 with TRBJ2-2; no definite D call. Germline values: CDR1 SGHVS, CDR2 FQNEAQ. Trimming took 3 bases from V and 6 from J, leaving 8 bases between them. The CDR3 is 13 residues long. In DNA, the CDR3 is TGTGCCAGCAGCTTCCGGCCTCCCGGGGAGCTGTTTTTT. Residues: CASSFRPPGELFF.

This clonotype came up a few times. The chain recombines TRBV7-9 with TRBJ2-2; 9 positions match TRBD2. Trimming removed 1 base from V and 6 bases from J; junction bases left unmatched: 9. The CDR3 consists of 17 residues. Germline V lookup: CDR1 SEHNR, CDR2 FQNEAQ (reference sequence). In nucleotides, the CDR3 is TGTGCCAGCAGCTTAGATAGCGGGAGTCTGGACGCCGGGGAGCTGTTTTTT. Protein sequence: CASSLDSGSLDAGELFF.

CDR3 loop: CSAGLTGNYETQYF. The CDR3 bases are TGCAGCGCAGGGTTGACAGGGAATTATGAGACCCAGTACTTC. V is TRBV29-1 and J is TRBJ2-5, with 7 bases fitting TRBD1. CDR3 length: 14 residues. Germline CDR1 and CDR2: SQVTM and ANQGSEA. V lost 7 bases to trimming and J lost 5 bases; unmatched junction nucleotides: 13. Full variable domain (remainder filled in from reference TRBV29-1 and TRBJ2-5): SAVISQKPSRDICQRGTSLTIQCQVDSQVTMMFWYRQQPGQSLTLIATANQGSEATYESGFVIDKFPISRPNLTFSTLTVSNMSPEDSSIYLCSAGLTGNYETQYFGPGTRLLVL.